This TCR beta chain stems from a study of blood T cell repertoires in COVID-19. Authors' data handling: The assay estimated nucleated cells by amplifying reference gene primers. Only in-frame clones appear in the TCRdb table, and some are missing; sequencing was by immunoSEQ multiplex PCR. V, J and clone size are taken as reported in that table, and D and trimming were inferred from the DNA itself. The sample has some 170,000 clones, about 75% seen once; the top ten hold roughly 28%. Trimming cost V 3 bases and J 6 bases, with 16 bases left between them. The CDR3 has 15 amino acids. Germline CDR1 reads SGHVS; CDR2 reads FQNEAQ.

The clonotype was recovered from a woman in her 70s with acute or convalescent COVID-19. The chain has TRBV7-8 and TRBJ2-3; tentatively, D is TRBD1 (6 bases). Sample: peripheral blood. DNA for the CDR3: TGTGCCAGCAGCTTTGGCAGGGGCTGGGAGGATACGCAGTATTTT. This gives the protein CASSFGRGWEDTQYF.